The present T cell receptor (beta chain) was sequenced within a study of cytomegalovirus exposure and HLA in healthy donors. Overall study findings and caveats: Within a later analysis, the majority of CMV-associated TCR beta chains appeared HLA-restricted.

This clone was detected a few times. Its antigen is still unknown. The CDR3 is 16 residues long. Germline V lookup: CDR1 LNHDA, CDR2 SQIVND (reference sequence). With 3 bases removed from V and 0 bases from J, the gap between germline ends came to 14 bases. Primers: 60 Vbeta forward and 13 Jbeta reverse. Libraries were prepared by immunoSEQ multiplex PCR; TCRdb keeps only in-frame clonotypes and omits some of them. The table includes roughly 150,000 clones, roughly 67% detected once. The sample taken for sequencing was PBMCs. V is TRBV19 and J is TRBJ1-2; D might be TRBD1 (6 bases). This receptor was taken from a woman under 30 in good health and CMV-seropositive. In DNA, the CDR3 is TGTGCCAGTAGTATGCCGGACAGACCTGCTAACTATGGCTACACCTTC. This sequence encodes CASSMPDRPANYGYTF.